The present entry profiles one T cell receptor (beta chain) with its context. V lost 3 bases, J lost 1 base, and 12 bases lay in between. The germline CDR1 and CDR2 sequences are LNHDA and SQIVND (reference sequence). The CDR3 has 15 amino acids. Assay used: immunoSEQ multiplex PCR; TCRdb lists only in-frame clones, some missing. The sample has 35,000 to 50,000 clones; 70% to 90% are singletons. These data come from a study of blood T cell repertoires in COVID-19. The wider study: T cells, B-cell-depleted T cells, or PBMCs supplied cDNA or gDNA.

The rearrangement links TRBV19 to TRBJ2-5; TRBD2 might be the D (6 bases). This clonotype originated in a man between 60 and 70 years old in a cohort sampled during active COVID-19. Sequencing was done on a sample of peripheral blood. The chain's CDR3 is CASSIPGGSQETQYF. CDR3 sequence (DNA): TGTGCCAGTAGTATTCCCGGGGGAAGCCAAGAGACCCAGTACTTC.